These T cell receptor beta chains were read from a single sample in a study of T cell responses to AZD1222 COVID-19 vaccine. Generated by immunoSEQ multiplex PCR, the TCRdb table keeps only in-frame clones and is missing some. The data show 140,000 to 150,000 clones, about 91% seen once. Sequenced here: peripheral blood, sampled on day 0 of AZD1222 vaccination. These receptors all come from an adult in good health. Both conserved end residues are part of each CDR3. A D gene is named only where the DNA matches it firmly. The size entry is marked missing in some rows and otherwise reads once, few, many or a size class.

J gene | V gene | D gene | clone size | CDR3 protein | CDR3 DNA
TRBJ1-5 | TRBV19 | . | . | CASSQRSALNQPQHF | TGTGCCAGTAGTCAACGGTCAGCCCTTAATCAGCCCCAGCATTTT
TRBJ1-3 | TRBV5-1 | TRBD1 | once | CASSLQGGFGNTIYF | TGCGCCAGCAGCTTACAGGGGGGGTTCGGAAACACCATATATTTT
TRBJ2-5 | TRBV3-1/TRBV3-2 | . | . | CASSQVTGRQETQYF | TGTGCCAGCAGCCAAGTCACAGGGCGACAAGAGACCCAGTACTTC
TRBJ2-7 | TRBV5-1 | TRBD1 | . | CASRSDRDRGREQYF | TGCGCCAGCAGGTCCGACCGGGACAGGGGTCGCGAGCAGTACTTC
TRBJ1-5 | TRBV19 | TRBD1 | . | CASSVGQPLSNQPQHF | TGTGCCAGTAGTGTGGGACAGCCTCTTAGCAATCAGCCCCAGCATTTT
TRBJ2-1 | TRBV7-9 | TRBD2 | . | CASSRPASGGRVNEQFF | TGTGCCAGCAGCCGCCCCGCTAGCGGGGGCCGCGTGAATGAGCAGTTCTTC
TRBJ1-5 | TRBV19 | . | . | CASSIRGLGGTNQPQHF | TGTGCCAGTAGTATCCGAGGACTGGGGGGGACTAATCAGCCCCAGCATTTT
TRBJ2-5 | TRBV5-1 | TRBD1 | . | CASSGTGETQYF | TGCGCCAGCAGCGGGACAGGGGAGACCCAGTACTTC
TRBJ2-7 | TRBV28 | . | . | CASNLAGYEQYF | TGTGCCAGCAATCTTGCAGGCTACGAGCAGTACTTC
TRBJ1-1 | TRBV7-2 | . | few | CASSFGGGAEAFF | TGTGCCAGCAGCTTCGGCGGGGGCGCTGAAGCTTTCTTT
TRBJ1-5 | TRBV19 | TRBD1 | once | CATLRGDRGANQPQHF | TGTGCCACCCTCAGGGGGGACAGGGGGGCTAATCAGCCCCAGCATTTT
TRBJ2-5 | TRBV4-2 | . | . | CASSQAPAGAVETQYF | TGTGCCAGCAGCCAAGCCCCCGCCGGGGCGGTAGAGACCCAGTACTTC
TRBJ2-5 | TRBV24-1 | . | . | CATRGGGQETQYF | TGTGCCACCAGAGGGGGGGGGCAAGAGACCCAGTACTTC
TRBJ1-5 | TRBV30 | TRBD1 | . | CAWSVGTGGLEPQHF | TGTGCCTGGAGTGTAGGGACAGGGGGTCTAGAGCCCCAGCATTTT
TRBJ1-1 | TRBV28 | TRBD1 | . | CASSLNRGMNTEAFF | TGTGCCAGCAGCTTGAACAGGGGCATGAACACTGAAGCTTTCTTT
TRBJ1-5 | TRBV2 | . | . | CASSVQINQPQHF | TGTGCCAGCAGTGTACAGATCAATCAGCCCCAGCATTTT
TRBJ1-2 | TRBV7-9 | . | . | CASSQQGALGYGYTF | TGTGCCAGCAGCCAACAGGGAGCCCTAGGGTATGGCTACACCTTC
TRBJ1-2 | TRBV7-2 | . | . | CASSPDLVGHLYGYTF | TGTGCCAGCAGCCCCGACCTAGTGGGACACCTTTATGGCTACACCTTC
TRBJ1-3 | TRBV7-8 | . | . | CASSLKGAARSSGNTIYF | TGTGCCAGCAGCTTGAAGGGCGCAGCACGGAGCTCTGGAAACACCATATATTTT
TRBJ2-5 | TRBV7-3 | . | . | CASSLMGRAGASRGETQYF | TGTGCCAGCAGCTTAATGGGTAGGGCAGGGGCCTCGAGGGGGGAGACCCAGTACTTC
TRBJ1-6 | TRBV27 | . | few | CASTWVTGHNSPLHF | TGTGCCAGCACCTGGGTCACGGGGCATAATTCACCCCTCCACTTT
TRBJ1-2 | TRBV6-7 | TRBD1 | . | CASSYGGQGAGYTF | TGTGCCAGCAGTTACGGGGGACAGGGAGCTGGCTACACCTTC
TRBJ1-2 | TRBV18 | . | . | CASSPGGLGDYGYTF | TGTGCCAGCTCACCGGGGGGCCTGGGGGACTATGGCTACACCTTC
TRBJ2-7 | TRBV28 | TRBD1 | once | CASTLAGTGNYEQYF | TGTGCCAGCACGCTCGCCGGGACAGGCAACTACGAGCAGTACTTC
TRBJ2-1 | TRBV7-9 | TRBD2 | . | CASRELAGGPLHNEQFF | TGTGCCAGCCGAGAACTAGCGGGGGGCCCGCTGCACAATGAGCAGTTCTTC
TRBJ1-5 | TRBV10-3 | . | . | CAISELSGNQPQHF | TGTGCCATCAGTGAGCTAAGCGGCAATCAGCCCCAGCATTTT
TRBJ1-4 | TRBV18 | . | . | CASSPGATNEKLFF | TGTGCCAGCTCACCGGGAGCAACTAATGAAAAACTGTTTTTT
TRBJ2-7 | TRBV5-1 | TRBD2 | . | CASSSGGQGGYYEQYF | TGCGCCAGCAGCTCAGGAGGGCAGGGAGGGTATTACGAGCAGTACTTC
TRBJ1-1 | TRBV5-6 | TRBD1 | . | CASSLGGGSSEAFF | TGTGCCAGCAGCTTGGGAGGGGGCAGTTCTGAAGCTTTCTTT